The 18 T cell receptor beta chains reported below all come from one sample, sequenced in a study of a mutant IDH1 vaccine in newly diagnosed glioma. Time point given: baseline, week 1 (first vaccination visit). Treatment of the sample: pre-vaccination baseline after standard-of-care therapy. Using immunoSEQ multiplex PCR, the repertoire was profiled, and TCRdb retains in-frame clones only, with some absent. There are about 92,000 clones in the sample; roughly 85% occur only once, and 7% to 9% lies in the top ten. The material sequenced was PBMCs, taken from a glioma patient treated with radiotherapy, temozolomide or both. The receptors shown here come from a woman between 45 and 60 years old with glioma.

The DNA for the CDR3 is TGTGCCAGCAGCTTAACTCGTTCCTACGAGCAGTACTTC. Its translation: CASSLTRSYEQYF. This sequence joins TRBV7-2 and TRBJ2-7; no clear D. Trimming shortened V by 2 bases and J by 1 base, and 6 bases separated the two germline ends. CDR3 size: 13 residues. The V gene's germline CDR1 is SGHTA and CDR2 FQGNSA.

The CDR3 region is CASTQRTDTQYF. The CDR3 DNA reads TGTGCCAGCACCCAGCGCACAGATACGCAGTATTTT. The chain couples TRBV27 to TRBJ2-3, with D unclear. Trimming took 7 bases from V and 1 from J, leaving 6 bases between them. The CDR3 has 12 amino acids. The germline V gene encodes CDR1 MNHEY and CDR2 SMNVEV (reference sequence).

This clone occurred a few times. This chain links TRBV4-1 with TRBJ1-2; weak D call: TRBD1 (6 bases). This CDR3 is 15 amino acids long. CDR1 and CDR2 from the germline V gene are MGHRA and YSYEKL. V was cut by 1 base and J by 2 bases, with 11 bases left in between. In DNA, the CDR3 is TGCGCCAGCAGCCAAGGACGGCAGGGGAACTATGGCTACACCTTC. Its protein product is CASSQGRQGNYGYTF.

This clone was detected only a few times. The CDR3 DNA reads TGTGCCAGCAGTTCCGGACAAAGTAATGGGTCACCCCTCCACTTT. Encoded protein: CASSSGQSNGSPLHF. The chain links TRBV28 to TRBJ1-6, with D perhaps TRBD1 (5 bases). V dropped 4 bases and J dropped 10 bases, with 17 bases sitting between them. The CDR3 is 15 residues long. Germline V gives CDR1 MDHEN, CDR2 SYDVKM.

This chain connects TRBV14 to TRBJ2-7, with 8 bases that match TRBD1. V lost 1 base, J lost 6 bases, and 5 bases stayed unmatched. The CDR3 has 14 amino acids. Germline assignment: CDR1 SGHDN and CDR2 FVKESK. CDR3 nucleotides: TGTGCCAGCAGCCAAGGTGGACAGGGTGGCGAGCAGTACTTC. Its protein is CASSQGGQGGEQYF. The full variable domain, completed using reference TRBV14 and TRBJ2-7, is EAGVTQFPSHSVIEKGQTVTLRCDPISGHDNLYWYRRVMGKEIKFLLHFVKESKQDESGMPNNRFLAERTGGTYSTLKVQPAELEDSGVYFCASSQGGQGGEQYFGPGTRLTVT.

The chain carries TRBV21-1 and TRBJ2-7; the table names TRBD1, a call not compared with the DNA. TRBV21-1 is a documented pseudogene. The CDR3 spans 17 residues. CDR3 DNA sequence: TGTGCCAGCAGCAAAGTCGCGGGACAGGCGGATCTATACGAGCAGTACTTC. Its translation is CASSKVAGQADLYEQYF.

This clone was detected only once. The chain is built from TRBV4-1 and TRBJ2-7; 7 nucleotides align to TRBD1. The V gene end was trimmed by 3 bases and the J gene end by 2 bases; junction bases not matched to a gene: 4. CDR1 is MGHRA and CDR2 is YSYEKL in the germline V gene. This CDR3 is 14 amino acids long. The CDR3 reads CASSQGQRTYEQYF. The CDR3 DNA follows: TGCGCCAGCAGCCAGGGACAGAGGACCTACGAGCAGTACTTC.

V gene TRBV4-1 combines with J gene TRBJ2-1; 10 positions agree with TRBD1. V dropped 0 bases and J dropped 8; count of bases not matched to a gene: 10. There are 17 residues in the CDR3. Looked up from germline, CDR1 is MGHRA and CDR2 is YSYEKL. The CDR3 region has the DNA TGCGCCAGCAGCCAAGATCTGGGGACAGGGGTTTTAGATGAGCAGTTCTTC. As protein: CASSQDLGTGVLDEQFF.

The rearrangement joins TRBV6-6 to TRBJ2-6, with D possibly being TRBD2 (6 bases). CDR3 size: 16 residues. Germline loops: CDR1 MNHNY, CDR2 SVGAGI (reference sequence). With 2 bases removed from V and 2 bases from J, the gap between germline ends came to 10 bases. CDR3 in amino acids: CASSYGGATGANVLTF. CDR3 in DNA: TGTGCCAGCAGTTACGGAGGGGCTACTGGGGCCAACGTCCTGACTTTC.

The CDR3 bases are TGTGCCAGCAGTTTGGCGGGGAATGCTGAAGCTTTCTTT. Encoded protein: CASSLAGNAEAFF. V and J are TRBV27 and TRBJ1-1; D ambiguous. The CDR3 length is 13 residues. Trimming removed 3 bases at V and 6 bases at J, with 11 bases between. Per germline, CDR1 MNHEY and CDR2 SMNVEV (reference sequence).

The chain is built from TRBV27 and TRBJ1-1; D is undetermined. Trimming stripped 5 bases from V and 3 bases from J, with 19 bases between. Germline-derived CDR1 and CDR2 are MNHEY and SMNVEV (reference sequence). The CDR3 has 16 amino acids. As DNA, the CDR3 is TGTGCCAGCAGTGTACGACGGGAGGTCGAGGACACTGAAGCTTTCTTT. Translation gives CASSVRREVEDTEAFF.

V usage is TRBV7-9 and J usage is TRBJ2-5; D gene unclear. The CDR3 is 15 amino acids. Looked up from germline, CDR1 is SEHNR and CDR2 is FQNEAQ (reference sequence). Trimming left V 4 bases short and J 5 bases short, with 17 bases between. The DNA of the CDR3 is TGTGCCAGCAGCTCCTCACCCCCGGTCTTGGAGACCCAGTACTTC. Protein sequence: CASSSSPPVLETQYF.

This chain uses TRBV7-2 with TRBJ2-7; 8 bases line up with TRBD2. The J segment lost 11 bases and the V segment lost 4 bases, leaving 13 bases of the junction unmatched. In germline, CDR1 is SGHTA, CDR2 FQGNSA. This CDR3 is built from 14 residues. CDR3 nucleotides: TGTGCCAGCAGCTGGTGGGACTACCCGGGGGGGGAGTACTTC. This sequence encodes CASSWWDYPGGEYF. Complete variable domain (other parts from reference TRBV7-2 and TRBJ2-7): GAGVSQSPSNKVTEKGKDVELRCDPISGHTALYWYRQSLGQGLEFLIYFQGNSAPDKSGLPSDRFSAERTGGSVSTLTIQRTQQEDSAVYLCASSWWDYPGGEYFGPGTRLTVT.

V and J are TRBV10-3 and TRBJ1-4, with D possibly being TRBD1 (5 bases). This CDR3 has 12 residues. V shed 0 bases and J shed 10 bases, with 6 bases lying between them. CDR1 and CDR2 from the germline V gene are ENHRY and SYGVKD. CDR3 nucleotides: TGTGCCATCAGTGAGTCTGGGGGAAAACTGTTTTTT. Translation gives CAISESGGKLFF.

The rearrangement links TRBV28 to TRBJ2-7; D is undetermined. The CDR3 consists of 16 residues. Trimming pared 0 bases from V and 5 bases from J, leaving 17 bases between. Germline-derived CDR1 and CDR2 are MDHEN and SYDVKM. The CDR3, as DNA: TGTGCCAGCAGTTTATGGCAGCGAGAACCTCGTGACGAGCAGTACTTC. It encodes CASSLWQREPRDEQYF.

The chain recombines TRBV30 with TRBJ2-3, with D tentatively TRBD2 (6 bases). Trimming left V 3 bases short and J 0 bases short, with 10 bases between. Germline assignment: CDR1 GTSNPN and CDR2 SVGIG (reference sequence). The length of the CDR3 is 14 residues. CDR3 sequence: CAWSAGSSTDTQYF. DNA of the CDR3: TGTGCCTGGAGCGCGGGATCTAGCACAGATACGCAGTATTTT. Full variable domain (remainder filled in from reference TRBV30 and TRBJ2-3): SQTIHQWPATLVQPVGSPLSLECTVEGTSNPNLYWYRQAAGRGLQLLFYSVGIGQISSEVPQNLSASRPQDRQFILSSKKLLLSDSGFYLCAWSAGSSTDTQYFGPGTRLTVL.

The chain recombines TRBV4-2 with TRBJ1-4, with a tentative D call TRBD1 (5 bases). This CDR3 region has 15 residues. Germline V CDR1 and CDR2: LGHNA, YNFKEQ. V was cut by 0 bases and J by 8 bases, with 13 bases left in between. The CDR3 bases are TGTGCCAGCAGCCAAGAGCTGGGCAGGGACGAAAAACTGTTTTTT. It codes for CASSQELGRDEKLFF.

This clone was seen only a few times. The CDR3: CASSPSPTWGTEAFF. The CDR3 DNA follows: TGTGCCAGCAGCCCCAGCCCTACTTGGGGCACTGAAGCTTTCTTT. The rearrangement uses TRBV9 and TRBJ1-1; D remains ambiguous. Trimming took off 4 bases at V and 4 bases at J, with 17 bases between the two ends. Germline V lookup: CDR1 SGDLS, CDR2 YYNGEE. The CDR3 has 15 residues.